This T cell receptor (beta chain) comes out of a study of vaccination effects on CD4 cells after COVID-19. In the study overall: Participants received two doses of either the BNT162b2 or mRNA-1273 vaccine.

This table comes from immunoSEQ multiplex PCR, and its TCRdb copy is limited to in-frame clones, with some not included. The data contain around 79,000 clones, roughly 74% of them seen just once; the ten biggest clones take up roughly 1.9%. In germline, CDR1 is KGHDR, CDR2 SFDVKD. Trimming removed 5 bases from V and 2 bases from J; junction bases left unmatched: 3. This CDR3 has 14 residues. Antigen-specific CD4+ T cell clonotypes were called by their expansion after viral peptide-pool culture in ViraFEST. CD4+ T cell isolation took place after nine to eleven days of culture. Worth noting for this clone: Its cognate antigen is unknown.

The sequence derives from a human donor who received a COVID-19 vaccine. The chain couples TRBV24-1 to TRBJ2-5; TRBD1 matches at 8 bases. The specimen was CD4+ T cells from PBMCs cultured with HCoV-229E spike peptides, collected before COVID-19 vaccination. CDR3: CATSGWDRQETQYF. The CDR3 nucleotides are TGTGCCACCAGTGGATGGGACAGGCAAGAGACCCAGTACTTC.